The present TCR beta chain was sequenced within a study of monozygotic twins with cystic fibrosis. The CDR3 runs to 13 residues. Germline V CDR1 and CDR2: MDHEN, SYDVKM. The V end was cut by 4 bases, the J end by 6 bases, with 9 bases between. Sequenced by immunoSEQ multiplex PCR; TCRdb stores in-frame clones only, minus some. The top ten hold approximately 2.8% of the sample, which has about 26,000 clones, around 96% seen once. This chain links TRBV28 with TRBJ2-2; tentative D call: TRBD1 (6 bases). The sequence derives from a girl aged 2 to 10 with cystic fibrosis. The sequenced sample consisted of blood. CDR3 coding DNA: TGTGCCAGCAGTTCACAGGGTGCCGGGGAGCTGTTTTTT. Amino acids: CASSSQGAGELFF.